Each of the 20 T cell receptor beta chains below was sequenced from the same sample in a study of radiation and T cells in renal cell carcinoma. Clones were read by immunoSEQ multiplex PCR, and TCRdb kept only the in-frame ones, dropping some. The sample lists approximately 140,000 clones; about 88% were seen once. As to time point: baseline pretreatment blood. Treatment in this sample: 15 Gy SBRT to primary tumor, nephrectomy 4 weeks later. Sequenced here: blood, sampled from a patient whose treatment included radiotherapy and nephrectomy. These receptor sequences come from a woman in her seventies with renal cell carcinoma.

The CDR3 is CASSLARWQGAYEQYF. The CDR3 bases are TGCGCCAGCAGCTTGGCCAGGTGGCAGGGGGCCTACGAGCAGTACTTC. The rearrangement joins TRBV5-1 to TRBJ2-7; 7 bases match TRBD1. Germline trimming cut 0 bases from V and 2 bases from J; bases unmatched to any gene: 8. The CDR3 has 16 residues. Germline CDR1 and CDR2: SGHRS and YFSETQ.

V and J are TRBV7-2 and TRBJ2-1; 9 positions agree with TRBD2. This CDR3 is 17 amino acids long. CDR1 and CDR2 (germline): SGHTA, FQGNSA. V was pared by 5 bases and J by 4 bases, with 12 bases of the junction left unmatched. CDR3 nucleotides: TGTGCCAGCAGCCTCGGTAGCGGGGGCCGAATTTACAATGAGCAGTTCTTC. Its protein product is CASSLGSGGRIYNEQFF.

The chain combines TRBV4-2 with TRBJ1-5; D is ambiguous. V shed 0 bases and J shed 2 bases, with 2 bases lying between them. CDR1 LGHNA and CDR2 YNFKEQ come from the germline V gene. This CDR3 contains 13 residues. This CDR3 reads CASSQDGNQPQHF. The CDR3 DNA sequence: TGTGCCAGCAGCCAAGACGGCAATCAGCCCCAGCATTTT.

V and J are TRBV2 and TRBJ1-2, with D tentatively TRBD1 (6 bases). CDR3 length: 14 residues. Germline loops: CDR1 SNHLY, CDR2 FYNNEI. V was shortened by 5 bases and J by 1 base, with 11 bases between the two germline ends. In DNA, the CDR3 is TGTGCCAGCAGTTGGGGGGGCATTAACTATGGCTACACCTTC. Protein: CASSWGGINYGYTF.

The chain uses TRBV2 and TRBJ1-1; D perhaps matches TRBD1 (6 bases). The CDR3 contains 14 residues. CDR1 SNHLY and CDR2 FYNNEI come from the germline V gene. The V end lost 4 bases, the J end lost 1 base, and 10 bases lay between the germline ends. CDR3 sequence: CASSGPQGNTEAFF. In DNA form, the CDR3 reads TGTGCCAGCAGTGGACCACAGGGGAACACTGAAGCTTTCTTT. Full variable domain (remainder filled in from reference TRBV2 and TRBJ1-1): EPEVTQTPSHQVTQMGQEVILRCVPISNHLYFYWYRQILGQKVEFLVSFYNNEISEKSEIFDDQFSVERPDGSNFTLKIRSTKLEDSAMYFCASSGPQGNTEAFFGQGTRLTVV.

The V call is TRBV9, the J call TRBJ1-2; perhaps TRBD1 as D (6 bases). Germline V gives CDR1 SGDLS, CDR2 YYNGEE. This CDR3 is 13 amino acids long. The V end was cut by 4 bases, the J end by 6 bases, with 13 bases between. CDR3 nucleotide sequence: TGTGCCAGCAGCAGAACAGGGAGCCATGGCTACACCTTC. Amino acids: CASSRTGSHGYTF.

The CDR3 coding sequence is TGTGCCTGGAGGGCCCAGCGGGGGGGCCCAGAGACCCAGTACTTC. Protein sequence: CAWRAQRGGPETQYF. This chain connects TRBV30 to TRBJ2-5; 10 bases are shared with TRBD2. Germline V lookup: CDR1 GTSNPN, CDR2 SVGIG (reference sequence). Trimming removed 3 bases from V and 4 bases from J; junction bases left unmatched: 8. The CDR3 extends over 15 amino acids.

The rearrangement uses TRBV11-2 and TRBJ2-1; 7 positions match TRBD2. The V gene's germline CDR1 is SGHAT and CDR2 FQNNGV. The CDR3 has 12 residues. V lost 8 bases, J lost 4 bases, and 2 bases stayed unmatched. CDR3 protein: CASWGGYNEQFF. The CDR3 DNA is TGTGCCAGCTGGGGGGGTTACAATGAGCAGTTCTTC.

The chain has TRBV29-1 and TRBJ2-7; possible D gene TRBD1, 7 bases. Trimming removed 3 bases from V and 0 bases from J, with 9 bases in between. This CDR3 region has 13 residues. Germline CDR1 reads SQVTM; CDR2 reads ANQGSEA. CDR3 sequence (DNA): TGCAGCGTTGAGGAGGGGGCCTCCTACGAGCAGTACTTC. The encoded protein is CSVEEGASYEQYF.

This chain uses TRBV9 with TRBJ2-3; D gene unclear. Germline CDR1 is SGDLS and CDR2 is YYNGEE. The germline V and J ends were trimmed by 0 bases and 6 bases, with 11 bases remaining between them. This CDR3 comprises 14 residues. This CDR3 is CASSVGSPGDTQYF. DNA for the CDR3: TGTGCCAGCAGCGTAGGTTCCCCTGGGGATACGCAGTATTTT.

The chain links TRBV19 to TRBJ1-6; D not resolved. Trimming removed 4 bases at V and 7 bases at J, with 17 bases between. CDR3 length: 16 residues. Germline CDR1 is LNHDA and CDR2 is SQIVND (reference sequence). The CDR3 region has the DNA TGTGCCAGTAGTAACCGAGGGAGTTCCGGGAATTCACCCCTCCACTTT. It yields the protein CASSNRGSSGNSPLHF.

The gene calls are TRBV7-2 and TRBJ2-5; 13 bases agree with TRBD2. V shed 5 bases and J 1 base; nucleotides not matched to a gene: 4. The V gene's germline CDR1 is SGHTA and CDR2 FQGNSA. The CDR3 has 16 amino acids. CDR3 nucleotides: TGTGCCAGCAGCATACTAGCGGGGGGGATCCAAGAGACCCAGTACTTC. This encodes CASSILAGGIQETQYF.

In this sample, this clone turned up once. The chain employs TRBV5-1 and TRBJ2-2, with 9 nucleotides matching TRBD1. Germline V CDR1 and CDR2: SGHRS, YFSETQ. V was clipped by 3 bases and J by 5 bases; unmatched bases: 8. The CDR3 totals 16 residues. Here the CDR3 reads CASSSHRGLGTGELFF. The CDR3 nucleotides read TGCGCCAGCAGCTCACACAGGGGGCTAGGGACCGGGGAGCTGTTTTTT.

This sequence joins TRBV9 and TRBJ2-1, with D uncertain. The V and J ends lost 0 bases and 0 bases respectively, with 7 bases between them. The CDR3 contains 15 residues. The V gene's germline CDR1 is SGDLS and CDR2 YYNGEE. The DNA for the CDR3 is TGTGCCAGCAGCGTAGAGTCGATCTCCTACAATGAGCAGTTCTTC. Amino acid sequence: CASSVESISYNEQFF.

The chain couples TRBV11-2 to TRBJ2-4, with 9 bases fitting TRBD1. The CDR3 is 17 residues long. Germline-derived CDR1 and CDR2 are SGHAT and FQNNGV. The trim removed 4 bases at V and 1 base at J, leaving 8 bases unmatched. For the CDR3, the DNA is TGTGCCAGCAGCTCCGGGACAGGGAGCGCGGCCAAAAACATTCAGTACTTC. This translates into CASSSGTGSAAKNIQYF. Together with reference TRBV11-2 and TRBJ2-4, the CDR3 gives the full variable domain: EAGVAQSPRYKIIEKRQSVAFWCNPISGHATLYWYQQILGQGPKLLIQFQNNGVVDDSQLPKDRFSAERLKGVDSTLKIQPAKLEDSAVYLCASSSGTGSAAKNIQYFGAGTRLSVL.

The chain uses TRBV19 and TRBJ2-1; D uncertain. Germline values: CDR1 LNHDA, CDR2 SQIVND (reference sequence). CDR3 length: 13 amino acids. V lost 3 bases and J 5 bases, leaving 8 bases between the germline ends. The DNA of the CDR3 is TGTGCCAGTAGTATGGGCCACCACAATGAGCAGTTCTTC. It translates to CASSMGHHNEQFF.

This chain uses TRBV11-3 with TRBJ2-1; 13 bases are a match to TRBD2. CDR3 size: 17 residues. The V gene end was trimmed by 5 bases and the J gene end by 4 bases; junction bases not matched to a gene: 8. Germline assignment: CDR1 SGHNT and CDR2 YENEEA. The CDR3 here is CASSHGGTSGDYNEQFF. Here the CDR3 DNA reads TGTGCCAGCAGCCACGGGGGGACTAGCGGGGATTACAATGAGCAGTTCTTC. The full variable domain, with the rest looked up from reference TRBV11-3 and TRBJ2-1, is EAGVVQSPRYKIIEKKQPVAFWCNPISGHNTLYWYLQNLGQGPELLIRYENEEAVDDSQLPKDRFSAERLKGVDSTLKIQPAELGDSAVYLCASSHGGTSGDYNEQFFGPGTRLTVL.

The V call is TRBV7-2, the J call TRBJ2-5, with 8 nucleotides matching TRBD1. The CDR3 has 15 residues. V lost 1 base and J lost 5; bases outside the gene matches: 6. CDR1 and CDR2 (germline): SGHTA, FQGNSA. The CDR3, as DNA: TGTGCCAGCAGCTTAGGGACAGGGTTCGGGGAGACCCAGTACTTC. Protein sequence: CASSLGTGFGETQYF.

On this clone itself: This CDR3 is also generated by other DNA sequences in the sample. CDR3 nucleotide sequence: TGTGCCAGCAGCTTGACTAGCGGGGCTAACACCGGGGAGCTGTTTTTT. Translation: CASSLTSGANTGELFF. The V and J genes are TRBV7-3 and TRBJ2-2, with TRBD2 matching over 11 bases. This CDR3 region has 16 residues. J gave up 2 bases and V 3 bases, and 2 bases lay outside the gene matches. Germline assignment: CDR1 SGHTA and CDR2 FQGTGA.

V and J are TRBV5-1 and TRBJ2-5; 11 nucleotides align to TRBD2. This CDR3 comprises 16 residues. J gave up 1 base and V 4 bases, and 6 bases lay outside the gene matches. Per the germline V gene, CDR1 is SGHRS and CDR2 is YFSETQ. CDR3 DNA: TGCGCCAGCAGCCTTTCGGGACTAGCGGCCCAAGAGACCCAGTACTTC. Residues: CASSLSGLAAQETQYF.